This T cell receptor (beta chain) was captured by sequencing in a study of identical twins. Study observations and caveats: Invariant MAIT and iNKT cells could partly confound zero-insertion analyses. Models underestimated out-of-frame TCR alpha sharing in monozygotic twins.

To note about this clonotype: What it binds is not known.

Unique molecular identifiers were present on the cDNA, and a universal primer site came from template switching. TCRdb itself ran the 5' RACE reads through MiXCR, one entry per CDR3 protein. The table has fewer than 500,000 distinct CDR3 sequences, more than 20% seen once; the top ten hold about 2.7%. The V and J ends lost 6 bases and 2 bases, in that order; junction bases with no gene match: 11. The CDR3 is 15 amino acids. Germline V lookup: CDR1 DFQATT, CDR2 SNEGSKA (reference sequence). The same sample was also studied in work on T cells expressing NK-cell markers. That report notes: A handful of donors showed these clonotypes also leading the CD3+CD56-NKG2C+ fraction.

What was sequenced was CD4+ T cells sorted from blood. The V call is TRBV20-1, the J call TRBJ2-3; 7 bases align to TRBD2. The sequence came from a woman between 18 and 29 years old in good health. CDR3 sequence (DNA): TGCAGTGCCCCAAATCGGCGGGGGACCACAGATACGCAGTATTTT. Protein sequence: CSAPNRRGTTDTQYF.